This TCR beta chain was captured by sequencing in a study of T cells in Graves' hyperthyroidism and ophthalmopathy. Study outcomes and limitations: Clonotypes that were expanded in thyroid above 0.001 mostly appeared in blood too.

This clonotype has only a few counts. Its antigen is unknown. Researchers amplified the TCR beta CDR3 regions from RNA transcripts. A first-round RT-PCR of the TCR CDR3 used the HTBI primer set. TCRdb re-derived calls from the multiplex PCR reads in MiXCR, one entry per CDR3 protein. The table lists more than 600,000 distinct CDR3 sequences, approximately 16% of them singletons. CDR3 length: 14 residues. CDR1 is SGDLS and CDR2 is YYNGEE in the germline V gene. Trimming removed 0 bases at V and 6 bases at J, with 11 bases between. The sample consisted of blood. This TCR derives from a man aged 18 to 30 with Graves' hyperthyroidism. The chain combines TRBV9 with TRBJ2-3; D gene ambiguous. The CDR3 loop is CASSVGPARDTQYF. CDR3 DNA sequence: TGTGCCAGCAGCGTAGGACCAGCAAGGGATACGCAGTATTTT.